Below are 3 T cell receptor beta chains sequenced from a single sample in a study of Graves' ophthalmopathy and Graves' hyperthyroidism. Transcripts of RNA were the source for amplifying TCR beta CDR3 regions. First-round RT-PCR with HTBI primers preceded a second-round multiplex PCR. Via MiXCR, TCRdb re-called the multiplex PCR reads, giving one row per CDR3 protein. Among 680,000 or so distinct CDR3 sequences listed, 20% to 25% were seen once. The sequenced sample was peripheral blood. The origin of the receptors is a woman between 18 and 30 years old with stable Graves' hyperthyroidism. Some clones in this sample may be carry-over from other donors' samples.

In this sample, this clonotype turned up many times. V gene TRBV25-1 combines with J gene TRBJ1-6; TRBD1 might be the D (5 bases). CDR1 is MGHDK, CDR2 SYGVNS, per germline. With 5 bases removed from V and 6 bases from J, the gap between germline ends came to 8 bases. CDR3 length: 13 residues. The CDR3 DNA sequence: TGTGCCAGCAGTCGGGGGGTTAATTCACCCCTCCACTTT. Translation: CASSRGVNSPLHF.

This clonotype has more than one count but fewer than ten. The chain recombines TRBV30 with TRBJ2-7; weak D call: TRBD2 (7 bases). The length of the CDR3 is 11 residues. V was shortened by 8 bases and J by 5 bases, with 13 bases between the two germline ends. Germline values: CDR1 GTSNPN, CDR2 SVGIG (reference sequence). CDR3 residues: CAGSGGHEQYF. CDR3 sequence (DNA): TGTGCCGGGTCGGGGGGCCACGAGCAGTACTTC.

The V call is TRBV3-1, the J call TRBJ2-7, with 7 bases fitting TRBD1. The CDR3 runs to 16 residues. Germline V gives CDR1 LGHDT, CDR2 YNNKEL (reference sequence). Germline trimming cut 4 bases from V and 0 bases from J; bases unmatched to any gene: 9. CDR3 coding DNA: TGTGCCAGCAGCCGGTTCCACAGGGGCGACTCCTACGAGCAGTACTTC. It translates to CASSRFHRGDSYEQYF.